The entry below describes one T cell receptor beta chain. Original handling: It was from reference gene primer amplification that nucleated cell counts were estimated. Sequencing was performed with immunoSEQ multiplex PCR; in TCRdb, only in-frame clones are kept and a portion is missing. That table is the source of V, J and clone size, and D and trimming were worked out from the DNA. The top ten hold 1% to 1.5% of the sample, which has 310,000 or so clones, around nine tenths seen once. These data come from a study of blood T cell repertoires in COVID-19. In the study overall: COVID-19 samples collected from the United States, Italy and Spain covered acute and convalescent phases. PBMCs, B-cell-depleted T cells, or T cells provided the cDNA or gDNA that made up the material.

The CDR3 is 12 amino acids. In germline, CDR1 is GTSNPN, CDR2 SVGIG (reference sequence). V was pared by 5 bases and J by 1 base, with 1 base of the junction left unmatched. V gene TRBV30 combines with J gene TRBJ1-1; 7 nucleotides match TRBD1. The source material was peripheral blood. The sequence was collected from a man in his 70s with acute or convalescent COVID-19. CDR3 DNA sequence: TGTGCCTGGCGACAGGGGAACACTGAAGCTTTCTTT. Translating it yields CAWRQGNTEAFF.